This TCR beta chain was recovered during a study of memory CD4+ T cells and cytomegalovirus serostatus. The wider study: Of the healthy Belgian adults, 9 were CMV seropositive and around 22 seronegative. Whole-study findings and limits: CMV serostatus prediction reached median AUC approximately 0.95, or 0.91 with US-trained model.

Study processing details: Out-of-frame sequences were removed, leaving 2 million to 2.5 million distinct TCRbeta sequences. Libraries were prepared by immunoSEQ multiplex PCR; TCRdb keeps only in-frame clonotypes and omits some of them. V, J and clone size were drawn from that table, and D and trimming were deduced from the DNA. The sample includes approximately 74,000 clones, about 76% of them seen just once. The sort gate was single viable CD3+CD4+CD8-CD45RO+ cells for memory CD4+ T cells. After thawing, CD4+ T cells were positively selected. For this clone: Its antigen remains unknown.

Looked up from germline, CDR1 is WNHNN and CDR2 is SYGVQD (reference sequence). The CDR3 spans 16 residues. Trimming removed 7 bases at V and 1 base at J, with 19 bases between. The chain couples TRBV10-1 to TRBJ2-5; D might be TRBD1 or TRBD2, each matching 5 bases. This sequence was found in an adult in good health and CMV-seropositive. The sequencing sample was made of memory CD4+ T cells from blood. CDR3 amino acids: CASITSGTTCQETQYF. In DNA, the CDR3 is TGCGCCAGCATCACTTCCGGGACGACCTGCCAAGAGACCCAGTACTTC.